This T cell receptor beta chain was obtained from a study of blood T cell repertoires in COVID-19. Overall study: T cells, B-cell-depleted T cells, or PBMCs supplied cDNA or gDNA.

Method: immunoSEQ multiplex PCR; TCRdb's copy keeps in-frame clones and lacks some. The table has about 140,000 clones, roughly 73% seen once. Sequenced: peripheral blood. This receptor was identified in a woman between 45 and 60 years old with active or convalescent COVID-19.

The CDR3 nucleotides read TGTGCCTGGAGTATAGCTTACAATGAGCAGTTCTTC. Protein product: CAWSIAYNEQFF. The chain has TRBV30 and TRBJ2-1; D is uncertain. The CDR3 is made up of 12 amino acids. Germline CDR1 reads GTSNPN; CDR2 reads SVGIG (reference sequence). Trimming removed 2 bases from V and 4 bases from J, with 6 bases in between.